This TCR beta chain is drawn from a study of HIV-infected patients and healthy controls. Trimming took off 5 bases at V and 2 bases at J, with 7 bases between the two ends. CDR1 and CDR2 (germline): MNHEY, SMNVEV (reference sequence). The CDR3 loop spans 13 amino acids. This clonotype was counted ten times or more. Alpha and beta constant-region primers primed reverse transcription of about 470 ng RNA. Using multiplexing indices, alpha and beta chain libraries were generated apart by chain-specific third strand synthesis. TCRdb called the 5' RACE reads again in MiXCR, with one record for every CDR3 protein. Found here are 18,000 or so distinct CDR3 sequences, roughly 7.9% of them singletons; the top ten hold less than 25%. Antiretroviral therapy had run roughly three months, about 14 weeks, before follow-up blood collection. No cell fractionation was done, so the repertoire covers all unsorted peripheral blood T cells.

The chain combines TRBV27 with TRBJ1-5; no definite D call. This clonotype was sampled from an adult with HIV infection. The sequences come from blood, collected during antiretroviral therapy. The CDR3 sequence is CASSEEGNQPQHF. DNA for the CDR3: TGTGCCAGCAGTGAGGAAGGCAATCAGCCCCAGCATTTT.